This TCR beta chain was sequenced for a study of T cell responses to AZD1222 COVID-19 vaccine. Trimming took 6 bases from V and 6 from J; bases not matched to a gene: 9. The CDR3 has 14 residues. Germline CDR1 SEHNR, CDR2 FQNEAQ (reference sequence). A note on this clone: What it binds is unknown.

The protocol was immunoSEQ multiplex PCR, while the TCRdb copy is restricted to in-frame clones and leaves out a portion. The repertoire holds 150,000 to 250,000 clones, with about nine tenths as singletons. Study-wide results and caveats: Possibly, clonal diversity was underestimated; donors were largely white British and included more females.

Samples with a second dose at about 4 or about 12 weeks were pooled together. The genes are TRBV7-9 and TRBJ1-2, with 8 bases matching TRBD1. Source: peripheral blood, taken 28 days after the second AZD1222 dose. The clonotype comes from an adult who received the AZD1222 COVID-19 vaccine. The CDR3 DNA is TGTGCCAGCAGTGTCGGGACAGGAAAGAATGGCTACACCTTC. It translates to CASSVGTGKNGYTF.